The 32 T cell receptor beta chains below were found in one sample sequenced in a study of T-cell reconstitution after alpha-beta-depleted transplantation in children. Unique molecular identifiers were built into the TCRbeta library. One entry per CDR3 protein results from TCRdb running MiXCR on the PCR reads. The data contain some 340,000 distinct CDR3 sequences, over 9% of them singletons. The input for sequencing was PBMCs from the stem cell graft donor, taken from the stem cell graft. The receptors come from a human donor who donated a stem cell graft to a child with acute lymphoblastic leukemia.

Only a few counts were recorded for this clonotype. The gene calls are TRBV20-1 and TRBJ2-1; perhaps D is TRBD1 or TRBD2 (5 bases each). The V end was cut by 6 bases, the J end by 8 bases, with 20 bases between. Germline CDR1 and CDR2: DFQATT and SNEGSKA (reference sequence). This CDR3 has 14 residues. The CDR3 nucleotides are TGCAGTGCCCCAGGGACGGCACAACCCGATGAGCAGTTCTTC. This codes for CSAPGTAQPDEQFF.

This clonotype came up a few times. This chain uses TRBV12-3 or TRBV12-4 with TRBJ1-6, with D possibly matching TRBD1 (6 bases). This CDR3 has 15 amino acids. V lost 2 bases, J lost 6 bases, and 11 bases lay in between. CDR3 residues: CASSLRWGRNSPLHF. The CDR3 nucleotides are TGTGCCAGCAGTTTAAGGTGGGGGCGTAATTCACCCCTCCACTTT.

This clonotype was observed at least ten times. The gene calls are TRBV3-1 and TRBJ1-5; 7 bases map to TRBD1. J gave up 1 base and V 4 bases, and 1 base lay outside the gene matches. This CDR3 is 14 amino acids long. Germline lookup yields CDR1 LGHDT and CDR2 YNNKEL (reference sequence). Written as DNA, the CDR3 is TGTGCCAGCAGCCCGACAGGGAGCAATCAGCCCCAGCATTTT. Translating gives CASSPTGSNQPQHF.

This clonotype was seen repeatedly, ten times or more. V usage is TRBV5-1 and J usage is TRBJ2-7; D tentatively fits TRBD1 or TRBD2 (5 bases each). V was clipped by 0 bases and J by 2 bases, with 9 bases between them. Germline CDR1 is SGHRS and CDR2 is YFSETQ. The CDR3 is 14 residues long. In DNA, the CDR3 is TGCGCCAGCAGCTTGGGGGACGGAGCCTACGAGCAGTACTTC. Encoded protein: CASSLGDGAYEQYF. The entire variable domain, with the rest obtained from reference TRBV5-1 and TRBJ2-7, is as follows: KAGVTQTPRYLIKTRGQQVTLSCSPISGHRSVSWYQQTPGQGLQFLFEYFSETQRNKGNFPGRFSGRQFSNSRSEMNVSTLELGDSALYLCASSLGDGAYEQYFGPGTRLTVT.

This clonotype was detected a few times. CDR3 sequence: CASSQGPGLAGTDTQYF. Written as DNA, the CDR3 is TGCGCCAGCAGCCAAGGTCCCGGACTAGCCGGCACAGATACGCAGTATTTT. The rearrangement uses TRBV4-1 and TRBJ2-3; 8 bases line up with TRBD2. The germline gives CDR1 MGHRA, CDR2 YSYEKL. This CDR3 is built from 17 residues. V lost 1 base, J lost 1 base, and 7 bases stayed unmatched.

The rearrangement uses TRBV28 and TRBJ2-7; weak D call: TRBD1 (5 bases). Per the germline V gene, CDR1 is MDHEN and CDR2 is SYDVKM. Trimming took 8 bases from V and 3 from J, leaving 23 bases between them. The length of the CDR3 is 16 residues. CDR3 sequence: CASVPLGRGVGYEQYF. CDR3 bases: TGTGCCAGCGTACCCCTGGGAAGGGGCGTCGGCTACGAGCAGTACTTC.

There are many counts of this clonotype. The chain carries TRBV20-1 and TRBJ2-1; 10 bases fit TRBD2. The CDR3 is made up of 15 amino acids. The germline CDR1 and CDR2 sequences are DFQATT and SNEGSKA (reference sequence). Losses at the gene ends were 0 bases for V and 7 bases for J; bases not matched to a gene: 6. Here the CDR3 DNA reads TGCAGTGCTAGAGACCTAGCGGGAGTGGGGAATGAGCAGTTCTTC. It codes for CSARDLAGVGNEQFF.

This clonotype was counted a few times. The chain is built from TRBV27 and TRBJ2-3; TRBD2 matches at 7 bases. V lost 3 bases, J lost 1 base, and 4 bases stayed unmatched. The CDR3 sequence is 15 residues long. Germline V gene sequence: CDR1 MNHEY, CDR2 SMNVEV (reference sequence). The CDR3 nucleotides are TGTGCCAGCAGTTTTCTAGCGGTTGGCACAGATACGCAGTATTTT. Its translation: CASSFLAVGTDTQYF.

This clonotype occurred a few times. The gene calls are TRBV20-1 and TRBJ2-3; D gene unclear. Germline V gene sequence: CDR1 DFQATT, CDR2 SNEGSKA (reference sequence). The V end was cut by 1 base, the J end by 0 bases, with 5 bases between. The CDR3 length is 13 residues. In DNA form, the CDR3 reads TGCAGTGCTAGAGTTGGGAGCACAGATACGCAGTATTTT. Protein: CSARVGSTDTQYF.

The V call is TRBV12-3 or TRBV12-4, the J call TRBJ1-5; no clear D. The CDR3 runs 14 residues. V lost 8 bases and J 0 bases, leaving 11 bases between the germline ends. Here the CDR3 DNA reads TGTGCCAGCTCCCGTCGGTATAGCAATCAGCCCCAGCATTTT. As protein: CASSRRYSNQPQHF.

This rearrangement joins TRBV2 to TRBJ2-1, with TRBD2 matching 11 bases. Looked up from germline, CDR1 is SNHLY and CDR2 is FYNNEI. The CDR3 covers 14 residues. J lost 4 bases, V lost 8 bases, and 4 bases had no gene match. In DNA form, the CDR3 reads TGTGCCAGCCATGTAGCGGGAGGGTACAATGAGCAGTTCTTC. This codes for CASHVAGGYNEQFF.

The chain combines TRBV21-1 with TRBJ2-7; the table's TRBD2 call for D was not verified on the DNA. TRBV21-1 is reported as a pseudogene. This CDR3 has 17 amino acids. The CDR3 DNA reads TGTGCCAGCAGCAAATTGGAAACTAGCGGGAGGGCCGACGAGCAGTACTTC. Its protein product is CASSKLETSGRADEQYF.

V and J are TRBV28 and TRBJ2-3; TRBD2 matches at 10 bases. The J segment lost 2 bases and the V segment lost 5 bases, leaving 13 bases of the junction unmatched. This CDR3 has 18 residues. CDR1 is MDHEN, CDR2 SYDVKM, per germline. The CDR3: CASSVQAGTSAFTDTQYF. The CDR3 DNA is TGTGCCAGCAGTGTACAAGCCGGGACTAGCGCCTTCACAGATACGCAGTATTTT. The complete variable domain, with remaining parts taken from reference TRBV28 and TRBJ2-3, reads DVKVTQSSRYLVKRTGEKVFLECVQDMDHENMFWYRQDPGLGLRLIYFSYDVKMKEKGDIPEGYSVSREKKERFSLILESASTNQTSMYLCASSVQAGTSAFTDTQYFGPGTRLTVL.

This clonotype has just a few counts. CDR3 in amino acids: CASSLSWGGRRNEQFF. CDR3 DNA: TGTGCCAGCAGTTTATCGTGGGGGGGGAGGAGAAATGAGCAGTTCTTC. This chain connects TRBV27 to TRBJ2-1; 7 positions match TRBD2. This CDR3 is 16 amino acids long. CDR1 is MNHEY and CDR2 is SMNVEV in the germline V gene (reference sequence). J lost 7 bases, V lost 0 bases, and 9 bases had no gene match.

The table lists this clonotype with a few counts. This sequence joins TRBV5-1 and TRBJ1-2, with a possible D match to TRBD1 (6 bases). Germline CDR1 and CDR2: SGHRS and YFSETQ. V shed 4 bases and J shed 4 bases, with 14 bases lying between them. The CDR3 is 14 residues long. The CDR3 bases are TGCGCCAGCAGCCGTGAGACAGGCTCCTATGGCTACACCTTC. Translating gives CASSRETGSYGYTF.

The gene calls are TRBV5-1 and TRBJ2-2, with D possibly matching TRBD2 (6 bases). CDR1 is SGHRS and CDR2 is YFSETQ in the germline V gene. With 0 bases removed from V and 1 base from J, the gap between germline ends came to 7 bases. This CDR3 is built from 15 residues. The CDR3 sequence is CASSLDSGNTGELFF. The CDR3 coding sequence is TGCGCCAGCAGCTTGGATAGCGGGAACACCGGGGAGCTGTTTTTT.

This clonotype was seen only a few times. This chain links TRBV12-3 or TRBV12-4 with TRBJ2-2; TRBD2 agrees at 7 bases. CDR3 length: 17 residues. Germline trimming cut 8 bases from V and 2 bases from J; bases unmatched to any gene: 14. CDR3 in amino acids: CASSFLRLADNTGELFF. The CDR3 DNA reads as TGTGCCAGCTCCTTTCTAAGGCTAGCGGATAACACCGGGGAGCTGTTTTTT.

Only a few counts were recorded for this clonotype. The chain recombines TRBV7-9 with TRBJ2-2, with TRBD1 as a possible D gene (6 bases). Looked up from germline, CDR1 is SEHNR and CDR2 is FQNEAQ (reference sequence). This CDR3 is 12 amino acids long. CDR3 protein: CVLQGNTGELFF. The CDR3 coding sequence is TGTGTCCTACAGGGAAACACCGGGGAGCTGTTTTTT.

The chain joins TRBV27 to TRBJ2-5; no reliable D call. The CDR3 has 15 amino acids. CDR1 MNHEY and CDR2 SMNVEV come from the germline V gene (reference sequence). V lost 0 bases to trimming and J lost 5 bases, with 13 bases between them. This CDR3 reads CASSLSLLTTETQYF. In nucleotides, the CDR3 is TGTGCCAGCAGTTTATCGTTGCTTACTACGGAGACCCAGTACTTC.

This chain links TRBV9 with TRBJ2-2; tentative D call: TRBD1 (5 bases). The V gene lost 0 bases and the J gene lost 1 base, with 10 bases spanning the gap. This CDR3 comprises 16 residues. From germline, CDR1 is SGDLS and CDR2 YYNGEE. The CDR3 DNA is TGTGCCAGCAGCGTAGAGATCACAGGGAACACCGGGGAGCTGTTTTTT. Amino acids: CASSVEITGNTGELFF. Variable domain in full (rest from reference TRBV9 and TRBJ2-2): DSGVTQTPKHLITATGQRVTLRCSPRSGDLSVYWYQQSLDQGLQFLIQYYNGEERAKGNILERFSAQQFPDLHSELNLSSLELGDSALYFCASSVEITGNTGELFFGEGSRLTVL.

This clonotype was seen a few times. The rearrangement uses TRBV7-2 and TRBJ1-2; 7 nucleotides align to TRBD1. Germline CDR1 reads SGHTA; CDR2 reads FQGNSA. This CDR3 is built from 17 residues. J gave up 2 bases and V 4 bases, and 13 bases lay outside the gene matches. The CDR3 DNA follows: TGTGCCAGCAGCTCGAAAACCGGGACAGTTATAAACTATGGCTACACCTTC. This codes for CASSSKTGTVINYGYTF.

The CDR3 is CSAPRRAGGETQYF. Written as DNA, the CDR3 is TGCAGTGCTCCGCGGAGGGCGGGAGGGGAGACCCAGTACTTC. This sequence joins TRBV20-1 and TRBJ2-5; 9 nucleotides agree with TRBD2. CDR1 is DFQATT and CDR2 is SNEGSKA in the germline V gene (reference sequence). The CDR3 runs to 14 residues. V dropped 5 bases and J dropped 5; count of bases not matched to a gene: 9.

The chain is built from TRBV20-1 and TRBJ2-5; 10 positions match TRBD2. Germline V gene data show CDR1 as DFQATT and CDR2 as SNEGSKA (reference sequence). Losses at the gene ends were 3 bases for V and 2 bases for J; bases not matched to a gene: 9. The CDR3 covers 16 residues. The CDR3 region has the DNA TGCAGTGCTAGGGTGGTAGCGGGAGGTAGTCAAGAGACCCAGTACTTC. Translating gives CSARVVAGGSQETQYF.

This clonotype was detected only a few times. The chain couples TRBV20-1 to TRBJ2-1, with 13 bases that match TRBD2. Germline CDR1 DFQATT, CDR2 SNEGSKA (reference sequence). V was clipped by 4 bases and J by 1 base; unmatched bases: 4. CDR3 length: 16 residues. This chain's CDR3 is CSAMGTSGISYNEQFF. As DNA, the CDR3 is TGCAGTGCTATGGGGACTAGCGGGATTTCCTACAATGAGCAGTTCTTC.

This clonotype appeared many times. This chain links TRBV4-1 with TRBJ2-5; no firm D call. Germline values: CDR1 MGHRA, CDR2 YSYEKL. This CDR3 contains 14 residues. V lost 6 bases and J 5 bases, leaving 16 bases between the germline ends. For the CDR3, the DNA is TGCGCCAGCAGTCCAAGTGCGCAACAGGAGACCCAGTACTTC. Its protein is CASSPSAQQETQYF.

This chain's CDR3 is CSAPGGYYEQYF. CDR3 sequence (DNA): TGCAGTGCCCCCGGGGGCTACTACGAGCAGTACTTC. This sequence joins TRBV20-1 and TRBJ2-7, with D possibly being TRBD1 or TRBD2 (6 bases each). V lost 6 bases, J lost 3 bases, and 12 bases lay in between. Germline V lookup: CDR1 DFQATT, CDR2 SNEGSKA (reference sequence). The CDR3 loop spans 12 amino acids.

This clonotype was counted between two and nine times. The chain joins TRBV10-3 to TRBJ1-2; 7 bases align to TRBD1. The J segment lost 4 bases and the V segment lost 4 bases, leaving 6 bases of the junction unmatched. CDR1 and CDR2 (germline): ENHRY, SYGVKD. The CDR3 is 14 residues long. CDR3: CAISGAQGVYGYTF. Here the CDR3 DNA reads TGTGCCATCAGTGGGGCTCAGGGGGTCTATGGCTACACCTTC.

V usage is TRBV28 and J usage is TRBJ2-5; maybe TRBD2 (6 bases). The CDR3 loop spans 15 amino acids. Germline V gene sequence: CDR1 MDHEN, CDR2 SYDVKM. The ends were cut back, 6 bases at V and 1 base at J, with 15 bases in the middle. In DNA form, the CDR3 reads TGTGCCAGCAGCATCGGAGCGGGCGTCCAAGAGACCCAGTACTTC. As protein: CASSIGAGVQETQYF. Looking up the rest from reference TRBV28 and TRBJ2-5 gives the full variable domain: DVKVTQSSRYLVKRTGEKVFLECVQDMDHENMFWYRQDPGLGLRLIYFSYDVKMKEKGDIPEGYSVSREKKERFSLILESASTNQTSMYLCASSIGAGVQETQYFGPGTRLLVL.

In its sample, this clonotype was seen many times. The CDR3 DNA follows: TGTGCCAGCAGCCCCTTGCTAGCGGGAGAATCCTCCTACGAGCAGTACTTC. Translated, it gives CASSPLLAGESSYEQYF. The chain uses TRBV7-9 and TRBJ2-7, with 10 bases lining up with TRBD2. The germline V gene encodes CDR1 SEHNR and CDR2 FQNEAQ (reference sequence). V lost 5 bases to trimming and J lost 0 bases; unmatched junction nucleotides: 10. CDR3 size: 17 residues.

This clonotype showed up many times. The genes are TRBV7-9 and TRBJ2-2; the match to TRBD1 covers 7 bases. This CDR3 has 15 amino acids. The junction had 5 bases not matched to a gene; V was cut back by 4 bases and J by 3 bases. Germline V gene data show CDR1 as SEHNR and CDR2 as FQNEAQ (reference sequence). The CDR3 reads CASSYAQGYTGELFF. The CDR3 nucleotides are TGTGCCAGCAGCTACGCACAGGGGTACACCGGGGAGCTGTTTTTT.

This clonotype was seen many times. This chain links TRBV4-1 with TRBJ1-1; D perhaps matches TRBD1 (5 bases). Germline V gene sequence: CDR1 MGHRA, CDR2 YSYEKL. This CDR3 spans 13 amino acids. V shed 0 bases and J shed 7 bases, with 9 bases lying between them. The CDR3 DNA is TGCGCCAGCAGCCAAGATCGAGGGGATGAAGCTTTCTTT. Its translation is CASSQDRGDEAFF.

This clonotype was seen many times. The chain recombines TRBV7-8 with TRBJ2-7, with TRBD2 matching 8 bases. Germline trimming cut 5 bases from V and 3 bases from J; bases unmatched to any gene: 9. Per germline, CDR1 SGHVS and CDR2 FQNEAQ. The CDR3 length is 15 residues. The CDR3 DNA reads as TGTGCCAGCAGCCTCGAGCGGGAGAGGGGCTACGAGCAGTACTTC. It yields the protein CASSLERERGYEQYF.